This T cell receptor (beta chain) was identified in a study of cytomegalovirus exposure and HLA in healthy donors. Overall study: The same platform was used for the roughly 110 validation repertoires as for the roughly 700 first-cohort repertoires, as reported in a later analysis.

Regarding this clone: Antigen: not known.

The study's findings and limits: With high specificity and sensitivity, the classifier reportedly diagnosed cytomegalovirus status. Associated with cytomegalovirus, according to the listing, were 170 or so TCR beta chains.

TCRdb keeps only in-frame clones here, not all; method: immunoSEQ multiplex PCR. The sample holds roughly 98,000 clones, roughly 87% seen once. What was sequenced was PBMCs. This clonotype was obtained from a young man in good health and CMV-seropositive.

The CDR3 loop is CASSPLDRVYNEQFF. The CDR3 DNA sequence: TGTGCCAGCTCACCACTGGACAGGGTCTACAATGAGCAGTTCTTC. The chain uses TRBV18 and TRBJ2-1, with 8 positions matching TRBD1. The CDR3 covers 15 residues. Per germline, CDR1 KGHSH and CDR2 LQKENI. V dropped 1 base and J dropped 3; count of bases not matched to a gene: 2.